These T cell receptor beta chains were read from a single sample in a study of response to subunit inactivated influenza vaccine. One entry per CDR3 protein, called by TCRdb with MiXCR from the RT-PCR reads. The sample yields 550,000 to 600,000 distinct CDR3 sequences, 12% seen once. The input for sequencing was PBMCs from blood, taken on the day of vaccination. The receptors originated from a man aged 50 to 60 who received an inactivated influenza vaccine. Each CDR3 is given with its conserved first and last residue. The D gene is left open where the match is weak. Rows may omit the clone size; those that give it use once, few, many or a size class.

cdr3_aa: CASMNRGSYEQYF; cdr3_nt: TGTGCCAGCATGAACAGGGGAAGCTACGAGCAGTACTTC; d_call: TRBD1; clone_size: few; j_call: TRBJ2-7; v_call: TRBV6-2/TRBV6-3
cdr3_aa: CASASLDRVNEQFF; cdr3_nt: TGTGCCAGCGCTTCGCTCGACAGGGTAAATGAGCAGTTCTTC; d_call: TRBD1; clone_size: medium-sized; j_call: TRBJ2-1; v_call: TRBV28
cdr3_aa: CASSFWGSSYNSPLHF; cdr3_nt: TGTGCCAGCAGTTTTTGGGGAAGCTCCTATAATTCACCCCTCCACTTT; d_call: .; clone_size: .; j_call: TRBJ1-6; v_call: TRBV12-3/TRBV12-4
cdr3_aa: CASQRVSSYNEQFF; cdr3_nt: TGTGCCAGCCAGAGGGTTAGCTCCTACAATGAGCAGTTCTTC; d_call: .; clone_size: few; j_call: TRBJ2-1; v_call: TRBV2
cdr3_aa: CASSYFANTDTQYF; cdr3_nt: TGTGCCAGCAGTTACTTTGCTAACACAGATACGCAGTATTTT; d_call: .; clone_size: few; j_call: TRBJ2-3; v_call: TRBV6-5
cdr3_aa: CASSQIQSSTDTQYF; cdr3_nt: TGTGCCAGCAGCCAAATTCAAAGCAGCACAGATACGCAGTATTTT; d_call: .; clone_size: .; j_call: TRBJ2-3; v_call: TRBV3-1
cdr3_aa: CASSKQGTNTGELFF; cdr3_nt: TGTGCCAGTAGCAAACAGGGGACGAACACCGGGGAGCTGTTTTTT; d_call: TRBD1; clone_size: .; j_call: TRBJ2-2; v_call: TRBV19
cdr3_aa: CASRRRGYGYTF; cdr3_nt: TGTGCCAGCCGTCGCCGGGGTTATGGCTACACCTTC; d_call: .; clone_size: few; j_call: TRBJ1-2; v_call: TRBV12-3/TRBV12-4
cdr3_aa: CASSLRRGRGYEQYF; cdr3_nt: TGTGCCAGCAGCTTAAGACGGGGCAGAGGGTACGAGCAGTACTTC; d_call: .; clone_size: few; j_call: TRBJ2-7; v_call: TRBV7-9
cdr3_aa: CASPRDLGNEQFF; cdr3_nt: TGTGCCAGCCCTCGCGACTTGGGGAATGAGCAGTTCTTC; d_call: .; clone_size: many; j_call: TRBJ2-1; v_call: TRBV6-1
cdr3_aa: CASSKPGRNTGELFF; cdr3_nt: TGTGCCAGCAGCAAACCGGGACGGAACACCGGGGAGCTGTTTTTT; d_call: .; clone_size: few; j_call: TRBJ2-2; v_call: TRBV11-2
cdr3_aa: CASSIGGTDTQYF; cdr3_nt: TGTGCCAGCAGTATCGGAGGGACAGATACGCAGTATTTT; d_call: .; clone_size: few; j_call: TRBJ2-3; v_call: TRBV7-8
cdr3_aa: CASSPAPDPNYGYTF; cdr3_nt: TGTGCCAGCAGCCCTGCGCCAGATCCTAACTATGGCTACACCTTC; d_call: .; clone_size: few; j_call: TRBJ1-2; v_call: TRBV5-5
cdr3_aa: CASSQATGGPYNEQFF; cdr3_nt: TGCGCCAGCAGCCAAGCGACAGGGGGCCCCTACAATGAGCAGTTCTTC; d_call: TRBD1; clone_size: .; j_call: TRBJ2-1; v_call: TRBV4-3
cdr3_aa: CASSSMEFTHLVF; cdr3_nt: TGTGCCAGCAGCTCCATGGAGTTTACACATTTGGTCTTC; d_call: .; clone_size: .; j_call: TRBJ2-1; v_call: TRBV7-2
cdr3_aa: CASSYGQANTGELFF; cdr3_nt: TGTGCCAGCAGTTACGGACAAGCGAACACCGGGGAGCTGTTTTTT; d_call: .; clone_size: few; j_call: TRBJ2-2; v_call: TRBV6-5